The 11 T cell receptor beta chains reported below all come from one sample, sequenced in a study of OX40 agonist ivuxolimab in advanced cancers. Using immunoSEQ multiplex PCR, the repertoire was profiled, and TCRdb retains in-frame clones only, with some absent. Of over 30,000 clones listed, roughly four fifths are singletons. The starting material was CD4+ or CD8+ T cells sorted from blood, obtained in a trial of the OX40 agonist ivuxolimab. The receptor source for this set is an adult with an advanced solid tumor such as melanoma, head and neck, liver or kidney cancer.

V usage is TRBV7-9 and J usage is TRBJ1-2, with 7 bases that match TRBD1. The V gene's germline CDR1 is SEHNR and CDR2 FQNEAQ (reference sequence). CDR3 length: 15 residues. Trimming removed 1 base from V and 2 bases from J; junction bases left unmatched: 4. The CDR3 DNA is TGTGCCAGCAGCTTAGGGGGGACAGCAAACTATGGCTACACCTTC. Protein sequence: CASSLGGTANYGYTF.

V is TRBV6-7 and J is TRBJ2-5; the match to TRBD1 covers 12 bases. TRBV6-7 is sorted into the ORF group, with uncertain function. After removal of 7 bases from V and 5 bases from J, the junction contained 11 bases not matched to a gene. The CDR3 is 16 residues long. The CDR3 loop reads CASTTPRDRGRETQYF. In nucleotides, the CDR3 is TGTGCCAGCACCACCCCCCGGGACAGGGGGCGGGAGACCCAGTACTTC.

A few counts support this clone. This chain links TRBV28 with TRBJ2-3; D is uncertain. CDR3 size: 14 residues. Between the trimmed V and J ends, which lost 1 base and 1 base, there was a span of 6 bases. From germline, CDR1 is MDHEN and CDR2 SYDVKM. The CDR3 loop is CASSLSVGTDTQYF. The CDR3 DNA sequence: TGTGCCAGCAGTTTATCGGTAGGCACAGATACGCAGTATTTT.

This sequence joins TRBV12-1 and TRBJ1-5. TRBV12-1 is a recognized pseudogene. This CDR3 has 16 residues. This chain's CDR3 is CASSPGRGESNQPQHF. Written as DNA, the CDR3 is TGTGCCAGCAGCCCCGGTAGAGGGGAAAGCAATCAGCCCCAGCATTTT.

The DNA of the CDR3 is TGCGCCAGCAGCCATCCTTTCCGGGACGCTTACAATGAGCAGTTCTTC. It is translated as CASSHPFRDAYNEQFF. The rearrangement joins TRBV4-1 to TRBJ2-1; possibly TRBD1 or TRBD2 for D (5 bases each). The CDR3 is 16 residues long. CDR1 and CDR2 from the germline V gene are MGHRA and YSYEKL. Trimming stripped 3 bases from V and 4 bases from J, with 16 bases between.

This chain joins TRBV28 and TRBJ1-4; possibly TRBD1 for D (5 bases). From germline, CDR1 is MDHEN and CDR2 SYDVKM. V lost 6 bases, J lost 8 bases, and 19 bases lay in between. There are 15 residues in the CDR3. CDR3 nucleotide sequence: TGTGCCAGCAGGATAAGACAGCAAAACAACGAAAAACTGTTTTTT. Protein product: CASRIRQQNNEKLFF.

The J gene is TRBJ2-7, the V gene TRBV20-1; D is unclear. The germline V and J ends were trimmed by 2 bases and 9 bases, with 11 bases remaining between them. This CDR3 is 11 amino acids long. Germline V gives CDR1 DFQATT, CDR2 SNEGSKA (reference sequence). The CDR3 protein is CSARPPQGQYF. The DNA for the CDR3 is TGCAGTGCTAGACCTCCCCAAGGGCAGTACTTC.

Only a few counts were recorded for this clone. V and J are TRBV30 and TRBJ1-1; D remains unclear. Germline CDR1 GTSNPN, CDR2 SVGIG (reference sequence). The CDR3 contains 11 residues. V was pared by 2 bases and J by 6 bases, with 7 bases between. The CDR3 DNA reads as TGTGCCTGGAGTTCGATGGCTGAAGCTTTCTTT. Encoded protein: CAWSSMAEAFF.

The genes are TRBV6-5 and TRBJ1-5; D perhaps matches TRBD1 (5 bases). Germline lookup yields CDR1 MNHEY and CDR2 SVGAGI. Trimming shortened V by 4 bases and J by 11 bases, and 12 bases separated the two germline ends. The CDR3 extends over 12 amino acids. CDR3 sequence: CASSSRAGAQHF. The CDR3 bases are TGTGCCAGCAGTTCCCGCGCGGGGGCCCAGCATTTT.

The chain combines TRBV6-6 with TRBJ1-2, with TRBD1 matching over 8 bases. The CDR3 sequence is 13 residues long. Germline CDR1 and CDR2: MNHNY and SVGAGI (reference sequence). Losses at the gene ends were 7 bases for V and 7 bases for J; bases not matched to a gene: 8. The CDR3 coding sequence is TGTGCCAGCAACGGACAGGGTCGAGGTGGCTACACCTTC. This gives the protein CASNGQGRGGYTF.

The V and J genes are TRBV27 and TRBJ1-5; unclear D gene. Trimming took off 5 bases at V and 5 bases at J, with 16 bases between the two ends. This CDR3 is built from 15 residues. Germline V gene lookup returns CDR1 MNHEY and CDR2 SMNVEV (reference sequence). The CDR3 DNA reads TGTGCCAGCAGTCTGGGCTCAGAGGATGATCAGCCCCAGCATTTT. The encoded protein is CASSLGSEDDQPQHF.